This T cell receptor (beta chain) appears in the sequencing data of a study of cytomegalovirus exposure and HLA in healthy donors. Turning to this clone: The antigen is unknown.

The primer mix had 60 Vbeta and 13 Jbeta primers. Generated by immunoSEQ multiplex PCR, the TCRdb table keeps only in-frame clones and is missing some. The sample has roughly 200,000 clones; roughly four fifths are singletons. Study results and caveats: Follow-up analysis found HLA locus-dependent TCR association rates, highest for DRB1 and lowest for HLA-C. Most TCR sequences were seen very rarely across donors, but some public TCRs occurred in many.

The CDR3 consists of 12 residues. The ends were cut back, 5 bases at V and 4 bases at J, with 8 bases in the middle. Looked up from germline, CDR1 is SEHNR and CDR2 is FQNEAQ (reference sequence). Input material: PBMCs. The clonotype was recovered from a woman aged 25 to 39 in good health and CMV-seropositive. The chain is built from TRBV7-9 and TRBJ1-2, with no clear D. For the CDR3, the DNA is TGTGCCAGCAGCACAGCACGCTATGGCTACACCTTC. Its protein is CASSTARYGYTF.